These 13 T cell receptor beta chains share one sample of origin, sequenced in a study of Ad26.COV2.S vaccination and SARS-CoV-2 variants. The data were produced by immunoSEQ multiplex PCR, yet TCRdb's version contains in-frame clones alone and is incomplete. This table has some 250,000 clones, more than 75% appearing once. Sample treatment: roughly 18 received Ad26.COV2.S at low or high dose, single or two shots; about 5 received placebo; per-sample allocation not given. It was on day 63 after the first vaccine or placebo injection that samples were taken. Material: peripheral blood, obtained in a trial of Ad26.COV2.S vaccine versus placebo. The receptor source for this set is a person between 18 and 65 years old who received the Ad26.COV2.S COVID-19 vaccine or a placebo.

As concerns this clone: Relative to the germline gene, one junction end is altered; a read error may explain this. The V and J genes are TRBV2 and TRBJ1-1, with D hard to call. Germline values: CDR1 SNHLY, CDR2 FYNNEI. This CDR3 has 13 amino acids. For the CDR3, the DNA is TGTGCCAGCAGTGGTCTGAAGAACGCTGAAGCTTTCTTT. It is translated as CASSGLKNAEAFF. The variable domain in full, with the rest retrieved from reference TRBV2 and TRBJ1-1, is EPEVTQTPSHQVTQMGQEVILRCVPISNHLYFYWYRQILGQKVEFLVSFYNNEISEKSEIFDDQFSVERPDGSNFTLKIRSTKLEDSAMYFCASSGLKNAEAFFGQGTRLTVV.

The chain is built from TRBV18 and TRBJ2-7; 7 bases match TRBD1. With 4 bases clipped from V and 3 bases from J, the junction kept 6 bases outside the gene matches. The CDR3 runs 14 residues. Germline values: CDR1 KGHSH, CDR2 LQKENI. The chain's CDR3 is CASSQGQIIYEQYF. The CDR3 DNA is TGTGCCAGCTCACAGGGACAGATCATCTACGAGCAGTACTTC.

The V and J genes are TRBV29-1 and TRBJ2-3, with 7 bases fitting TRBD2. The CDR3 runs 15 residues. Germline-derived CDR1 and CDR2 are SQVTM and ANQGSEA. V lost 1 base and J lost 6; bases outside the gene matches: 10. CDR3 nucleotides: TGCAGCGTTGAAGTTCTGGGGGGGAGCCACGATACGCAGTATTTT. It specifies CSVEVLGGSHDTQYF.

The chain employs TRBV7-9 and TRBJ2-7, with TRBD1 matching over 11 bases. CDR1 and CDR2 from the germline V gene are SEHNR and FQNEAQ (reference sequence). This CDR3 comprises 15 residues. The junction had 5 bases not matched to a gene; V was cut back by 4 bases and J by 3 bases. The CDR3 DNA reads TGTGCCAGCAGCTCGCCGGGACAGGGGGACTACGAGCAGTACTTC. It specifies CASSSPGQGDYEQYF.

This chain connects TRBV4-3 to TRBJ2-1; 15 bases agree with TRBD2. Trimming cost V 0 bases and J 4 bases; bases outside gene matches: 1. Germline CDR1 reads LGHNA; CDR2 reads YSLEER. The CDR3 is 17 residues long. The CDR3 here is CASSQEGLAGGYNEQFF. In DNA, the CDR3 is TGCGCCAGCAGCCAAGAAGGACTAGCGGGAGGGTACAATGAGCAGTTCTTC.

The chain combines TRBV19 with TRBJ1-3; 8 bases agree with TRBD1. This CDR3 has 16 amino acids. Germline CDR1 is LNHDA and CDR2 is SQIVND (reference sequence). V was clipped by 7 bases and J by 0 bases; unmatched bases: 8. The CDR3 DNA reads as TGTGCCAGTATCGGGGACAGGACCGGCTCTGGAAACACCATATATTTT. This sequence encodes CASIGDRTGSGNTIYF.

The chain combines TRBV7-2 with TRBJ1-3; D possibly corresponds to TRBD1 (6 bases). Germline V gene data show CDR1 as SGHTA and CDR2 as FQGNSA. The CDR3 length is 16 residues. V lost 5 bases to trimming and J lost 3 bases, with 17 bases between them. The CDR3 nucleotides read TGTGCCAGCAGCCCCCTAGGGGGGGCAGGTGGAAACACCATATATTTT. It translates to CASSPLGGAGGNTIYF. Full variable domain (missing parts from reference TRBV7-2 and TRBJ1-3): GAGVSQSPSNKVTEKGKDVELRCDPISGHTALYWYRQSLGQGLEFLIYFQGNSAPDKSGLPSDRFSAERTGGSVSTLTIQRTQQEDSAVYLCASSPLGGAGGNTIYFGEGSWLTVV.

The genes are TRBV30 and TRBJ1-6; the D is unclear. The CDR3 has 16 amino acids. Germline assignment: CDR1 GTSNPN and CDR2 SVGIG (reference sequence). Trimming removed 2 bases at V and 5 bases at J, with 16 bases between. DNA of the CDR3: TGTGCCTGGAGTTTGAGGTCGAGAGCCCATAATTCACCCCTCCACTTT. Encoded protein: CAWSLRSRAHNSPLHF.

The rearrangement joins TRBV5-1 to TRBJ2-5; 11 nucleotides align to TRBD1. This CDR3 is built from 14 residues. V lost 4 bases and J lost 5; bases outside the gene matches: 4. The V gene's germline CDR1 is SGHRS and CDR2 YFSETQ. The CDR3 protein is CASSPGTGGETQYF. CDR3 in DNA: TGCGCCAGCAGCCCAGGGACAGGGGGGGAGACCCAGTACTTC.

The V and J genes are TRBV7-9 and TRBJ1-2, with a weak D call TRBD1 (6 bases). The CDR3 totals 14 residues. Between the trimmed V and J ends, which lost 3 bases and 2 bases, there was a span of 10 bases. In germline, CDR1 is SEHNR, CDR2 FQNEAQ (reference sequence). CDR3 loop: CASSFQGWNYGYTF. The CDR3 DNA sequence: TGTGCCAGCAGCTTCCAGGGGTGGAACTATGGCTACACCTTC.

The chain is built from TRBV21-1 and TRBJ2-7; the table's D call TRBD2 went unverified against the DNA. TRBV21-1 is marked as a pseudogene. This CDR3 has 17 residues. CDR3 amino acids: CASSKRPPRRENYEQYF. DNA of the CDR3: TGTGCCAGCAGCAAAAGACCCCCTAGGCGGGAGAATTACGAGCAGTACTTC.

The CDR3 loop is CASSLLQGAGANVLTF. The DNA for the CDR3 is TGTGCCAGCAGCTTACTACAGGGTGCTGGGGCCAACGTCCTGACTTTC. The chain couples TRBV7-8 to TRBJ2-6; D possibly corresponds to TRBD1 (6 bases). Germline loops: CDR1 SGHVS, CDR2 FQNEAQ. Trimming pared 2 bases from V and 2 bases from J, leaving 10 bases between. The CDR3 is 16 residues long.

The chain is built from TRBV19 and TRBJ1-5, with D perhaps matching TRBD1 (6 bases). The V gene lost 9 bases and the J gene lost 0 bases, with 12 bases spanning the gap. The CDR3 loop spans 14 amino acids. The germline CDR1 and CDR2 sequences are LNHDA and SQIVND (reference sequence). CDR3 sequence: CASSDRPSNQPQHF. The CDR3 coding sequence is TGTGCCAGCTCGGACAGACCTAGCAATCAGCCCCAGCATTTT.